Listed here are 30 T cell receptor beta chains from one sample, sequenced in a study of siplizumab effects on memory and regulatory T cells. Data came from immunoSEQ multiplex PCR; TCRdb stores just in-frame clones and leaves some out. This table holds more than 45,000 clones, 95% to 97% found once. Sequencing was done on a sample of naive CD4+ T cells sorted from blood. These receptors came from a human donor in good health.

The CDR3 loop reads CAWSGDSHGELFF. As DNA, the CDR3 is TGTGCCTGGAGTGGGGACAGCCACGGGGAGCTGTTTTTT. V is TRBV30 and J is TRBJ2-2, with TRBD1 identical over 7 bases. With V trimmed by 1 base and J by 7 bases, 3 bases remained unmatched. The length of the CDR3 is 13 residues. CDR1 is GTSNPN and CDR2 is SVGIG in the germline V gene (reference sequence).

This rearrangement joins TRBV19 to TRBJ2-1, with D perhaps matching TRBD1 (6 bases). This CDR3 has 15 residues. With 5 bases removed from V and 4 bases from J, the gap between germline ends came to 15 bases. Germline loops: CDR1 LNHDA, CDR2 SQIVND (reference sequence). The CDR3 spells CASSPKTDSYNEQFF. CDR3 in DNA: TGTGCCAGTAGTCCCAAAACGGACAGTTACAATGAGCAGTTCTTC.

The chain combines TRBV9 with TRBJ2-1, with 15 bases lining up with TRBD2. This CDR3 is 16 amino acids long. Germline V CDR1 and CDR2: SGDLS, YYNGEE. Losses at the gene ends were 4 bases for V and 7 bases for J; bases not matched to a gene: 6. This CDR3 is CASSSGTSGRRNEQFF. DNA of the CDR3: TGTGCCAGCAGCTCAGGGACTAGCGGGAGGAGGAATGAGCAGTTCTTC.

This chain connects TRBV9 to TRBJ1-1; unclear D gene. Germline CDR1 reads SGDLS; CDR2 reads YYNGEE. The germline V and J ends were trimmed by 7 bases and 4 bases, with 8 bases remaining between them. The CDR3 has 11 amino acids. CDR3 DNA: TGTGCCAGCGGGGTGACCACTGAAGCTTTCTTT. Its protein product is CASGVTTEAFF.

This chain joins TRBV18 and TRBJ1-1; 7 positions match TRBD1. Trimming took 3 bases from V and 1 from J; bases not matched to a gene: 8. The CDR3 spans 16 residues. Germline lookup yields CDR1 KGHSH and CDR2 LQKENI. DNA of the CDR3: TGTGCCAGCTCACCTTCTCAAGGGACAGCGAACACTGAAGCTTTCTTT. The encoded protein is CASSPSQGTANTEAFF.

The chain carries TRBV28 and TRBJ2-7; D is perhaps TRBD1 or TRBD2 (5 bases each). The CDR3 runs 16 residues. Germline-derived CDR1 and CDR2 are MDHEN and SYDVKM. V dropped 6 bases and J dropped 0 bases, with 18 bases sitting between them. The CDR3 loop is CASSRRGQRSSYEQYF. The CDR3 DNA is TGTGCCAGCAGCCGCCGGGGCCAGCGGAGCTCCTACGAGCAGTACTTC.

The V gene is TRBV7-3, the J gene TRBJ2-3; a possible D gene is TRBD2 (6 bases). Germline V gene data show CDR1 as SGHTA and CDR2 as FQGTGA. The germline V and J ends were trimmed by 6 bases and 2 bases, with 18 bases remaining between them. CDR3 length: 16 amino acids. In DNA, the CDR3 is TGTGCCAGCAGTCCTGGGACCCAGCGGGCCACAGATACGCAGTATTTT. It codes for CASSPGTQRATDTQYF.

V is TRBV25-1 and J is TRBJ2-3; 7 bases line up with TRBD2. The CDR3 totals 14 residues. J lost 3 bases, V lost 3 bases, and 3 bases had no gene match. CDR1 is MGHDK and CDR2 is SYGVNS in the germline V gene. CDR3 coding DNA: TGTGCCAGCAGTGACCCGGGGGGAACAGATACGCAGTATTTT. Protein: CASSDPGGTDTQYF.

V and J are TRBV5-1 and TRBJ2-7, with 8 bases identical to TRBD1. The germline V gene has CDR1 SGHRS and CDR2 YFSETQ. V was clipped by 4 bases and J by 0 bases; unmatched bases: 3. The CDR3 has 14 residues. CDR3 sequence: CASSGTGGSYEQYF. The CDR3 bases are TGCGCCAGCAGCGGAACAGGGGGCTCCTACGAGCAGTACTTC.

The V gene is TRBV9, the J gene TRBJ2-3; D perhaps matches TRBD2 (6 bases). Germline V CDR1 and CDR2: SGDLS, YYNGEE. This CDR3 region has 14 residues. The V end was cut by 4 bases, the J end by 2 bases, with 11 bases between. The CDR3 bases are TGTGCCAGCAGCACACGGACTAACACAGATACGCAGTATTTT. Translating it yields CASSTRTNTDTQYF.

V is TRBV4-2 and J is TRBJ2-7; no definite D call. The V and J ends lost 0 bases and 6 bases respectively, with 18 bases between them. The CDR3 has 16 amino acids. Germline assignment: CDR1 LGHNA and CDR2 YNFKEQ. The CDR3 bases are TGTGCCAGCAGCCAAGAAAATCCGGGTCCAACCTTCGAGCAGTACTTC. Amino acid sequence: CASSQENPGPTFEQYF.

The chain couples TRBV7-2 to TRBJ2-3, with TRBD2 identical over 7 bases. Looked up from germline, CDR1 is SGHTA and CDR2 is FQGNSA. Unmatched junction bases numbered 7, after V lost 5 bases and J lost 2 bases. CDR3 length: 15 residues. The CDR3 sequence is CASSKGLSSTDTQYF. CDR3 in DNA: TGTGCCAGCAGCAAGGGACTATCCTCCACAGATACGCAGTATTTT.

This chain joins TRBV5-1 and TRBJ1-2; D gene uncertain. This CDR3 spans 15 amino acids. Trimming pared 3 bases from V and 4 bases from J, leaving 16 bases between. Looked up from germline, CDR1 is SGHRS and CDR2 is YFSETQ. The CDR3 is CASSSKPENPYGYTF. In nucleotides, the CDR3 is TGCGCCAGCAGCTCAAAGCCTGAAAACCCCTATGGCTACACCTTC. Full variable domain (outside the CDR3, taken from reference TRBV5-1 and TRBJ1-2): KAGVTQTPRYLIKTRGQQVTLSCSPISGHRSVSWYQQTPGQGLQFLFEYFSETQRNKGNFPGRFSGRQFSNSRSEMNVSTLELGDSALYLCASSSKPENPYGYTFGSGTRLTVV.

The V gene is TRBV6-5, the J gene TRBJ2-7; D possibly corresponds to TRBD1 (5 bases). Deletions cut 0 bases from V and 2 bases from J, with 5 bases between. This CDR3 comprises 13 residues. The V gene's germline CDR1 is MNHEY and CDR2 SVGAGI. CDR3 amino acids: CASSYSRAYEQYF. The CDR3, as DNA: TGTGCCAGCAGTTACTCCAGGGCCTACGAGCAGTACTTC.

The CDR3 loop reads CASSYSTGLKLFF. The CDR3 nucleotides read TGTGCCAGCAGTTACTCAACAGGGTTGAAACTGTTTTTT. The chain has TRBV6-5 and TRBJ1-4, with a weak D call TRBD1 (6 bases). Germline-derived CDR1 and CDR2 are MNHEY and SVGAGI. There are 13 residues in the CDR3. Between the trimmed V and J ends, which lost 0 bases and 11 bases, there was a span of 10 bases.

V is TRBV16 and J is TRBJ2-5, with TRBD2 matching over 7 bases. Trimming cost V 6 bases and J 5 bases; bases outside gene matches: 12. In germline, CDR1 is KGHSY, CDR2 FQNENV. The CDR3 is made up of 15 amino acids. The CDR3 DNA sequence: TGTGCCAGCAGTACCAGCGGGGAAAGGCAGGAGACCCAGTACTTC. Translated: CASSTSGERQETQYF.

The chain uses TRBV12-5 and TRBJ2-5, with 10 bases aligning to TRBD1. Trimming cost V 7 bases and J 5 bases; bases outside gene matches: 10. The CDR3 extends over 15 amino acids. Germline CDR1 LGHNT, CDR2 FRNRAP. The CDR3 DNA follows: TGTGCTAGTGTCCAAGACAGGGGGCTCATCGAGACCCAGTACTTC. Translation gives CASVQDRGLIETQYF.

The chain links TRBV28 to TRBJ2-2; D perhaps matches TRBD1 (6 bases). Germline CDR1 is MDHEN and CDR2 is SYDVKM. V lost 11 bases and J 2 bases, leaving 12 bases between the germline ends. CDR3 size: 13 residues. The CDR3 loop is CAGRDTNTGELFF. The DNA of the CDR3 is TGTGCCGGCCGGGACACCAACACCGGGGAGCTGTTTTTT.

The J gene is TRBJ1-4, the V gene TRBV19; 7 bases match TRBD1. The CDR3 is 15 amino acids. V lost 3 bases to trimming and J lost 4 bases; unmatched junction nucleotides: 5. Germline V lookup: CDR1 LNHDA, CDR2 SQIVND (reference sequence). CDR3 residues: CASSIAGQYNEKLFF. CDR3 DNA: TGTGCCAGTAGTATTGCGGGACAGTATAATGAAAAACTGTTTTTT.

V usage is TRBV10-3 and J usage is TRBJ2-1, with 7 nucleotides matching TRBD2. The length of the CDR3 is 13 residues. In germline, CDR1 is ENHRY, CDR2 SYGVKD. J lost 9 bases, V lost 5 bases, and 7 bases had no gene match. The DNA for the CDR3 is TGTGCCATCAGTTCGACTAGCCTCGGTGAGCAGTTCTTC. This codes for CAISSTSLGEQFF.

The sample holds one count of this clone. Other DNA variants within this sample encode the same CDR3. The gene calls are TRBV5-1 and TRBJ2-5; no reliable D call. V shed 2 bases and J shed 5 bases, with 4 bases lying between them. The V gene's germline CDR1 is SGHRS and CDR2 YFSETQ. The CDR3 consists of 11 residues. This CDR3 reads CASSLQETQYF. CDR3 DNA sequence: TGCGCCAGCAGCTTACAGGAGACCCAGTACTTC.

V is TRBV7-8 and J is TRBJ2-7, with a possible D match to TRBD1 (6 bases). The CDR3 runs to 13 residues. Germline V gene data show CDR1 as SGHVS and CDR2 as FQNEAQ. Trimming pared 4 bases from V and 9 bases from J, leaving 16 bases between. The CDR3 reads CASSSDRIRGQYF. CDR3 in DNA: TGTGCCAGCAGCTCCGACAGGATCCGTGGGCAGTACTTC.

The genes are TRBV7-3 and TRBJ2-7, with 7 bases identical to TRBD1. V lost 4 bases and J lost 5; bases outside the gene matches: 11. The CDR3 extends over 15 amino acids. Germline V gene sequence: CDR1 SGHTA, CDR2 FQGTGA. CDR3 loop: CASSSPRQGMNEQYF. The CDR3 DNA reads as TGTGCCAGCAGCTCCCCCCGACAGGGAATGAACGAGCAGTACTTC.

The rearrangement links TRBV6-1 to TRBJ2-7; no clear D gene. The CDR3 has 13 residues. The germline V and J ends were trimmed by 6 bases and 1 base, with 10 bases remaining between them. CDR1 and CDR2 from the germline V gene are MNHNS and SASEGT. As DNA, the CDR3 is TGTGCCAGCAGCACTACCAGGTCCTACGAGCAGTACTTC. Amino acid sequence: CASSTTRSYEQYF.

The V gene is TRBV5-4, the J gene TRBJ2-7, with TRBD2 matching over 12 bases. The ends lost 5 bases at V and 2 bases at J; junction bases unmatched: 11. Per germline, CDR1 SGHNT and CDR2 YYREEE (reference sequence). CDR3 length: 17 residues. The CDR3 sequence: CASSAGLAGSRAYEQYF. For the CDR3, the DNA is TGTGCCAGCAGTGCGGGACTAGCGGGTTCCCGGGCCTACGAGCAGTACTTC.

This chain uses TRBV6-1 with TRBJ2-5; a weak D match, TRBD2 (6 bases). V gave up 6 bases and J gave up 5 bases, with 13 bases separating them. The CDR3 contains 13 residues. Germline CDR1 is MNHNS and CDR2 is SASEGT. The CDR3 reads CASRTHGGETQYF. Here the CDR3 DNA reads TGTGCCAGCAGGACCCACGGGGGTGAGACCCAGTACTTC.

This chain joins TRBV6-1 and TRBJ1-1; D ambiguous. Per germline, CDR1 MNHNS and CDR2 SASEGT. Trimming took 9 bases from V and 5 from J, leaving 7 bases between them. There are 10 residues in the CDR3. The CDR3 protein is CASRVTEAFF. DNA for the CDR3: TGTGCCAGTCGCGTTACTGAAGCTTTCTTT.

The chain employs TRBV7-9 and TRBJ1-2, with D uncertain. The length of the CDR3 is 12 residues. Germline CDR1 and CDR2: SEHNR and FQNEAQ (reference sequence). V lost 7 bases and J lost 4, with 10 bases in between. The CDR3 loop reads CASTIDTYGYTF. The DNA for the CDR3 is TGTGCCAGCACCATCGACACCTATGGCTACACCTTC.

DNA of the CDR3: TGTGCCAGCAGTTGGTTAGCGGGAGTTTACAATGAGCAGTTCTTC. Protein: CASSWLAGVYNEQFF. J is TRBJ2-1 and V is TRBV6-5, with 9 bases identical to TRBD2. Losses at the gene ends were 4 bases for V and 4 bases for J; bases not matched to a gene: 5. Germline V lookup: CDR1 MNHEY, CDR2 SVGAGI. The length of the CDR3 is 15 residues.

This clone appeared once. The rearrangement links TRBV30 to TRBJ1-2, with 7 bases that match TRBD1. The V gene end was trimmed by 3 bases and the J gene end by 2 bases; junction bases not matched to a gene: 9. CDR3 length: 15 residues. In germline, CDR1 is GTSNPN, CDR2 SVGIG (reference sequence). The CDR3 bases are TGTGCCTGGAGCCACACATCGACAGGGAACTATGGCTACACCTTC. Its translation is CAWSHTSTGNYGYTF. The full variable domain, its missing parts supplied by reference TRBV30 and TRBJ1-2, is SQTIHQWPATLVQPVGSPLSLECTVEGTSNPNLYWYRQAAGRGLQLLFYSVGIGQISSEVPQNLSASRPQDRQFILSSKKLLLSDSGFYLCAWSHTSTGNYGYTFGSGTRLTVV.